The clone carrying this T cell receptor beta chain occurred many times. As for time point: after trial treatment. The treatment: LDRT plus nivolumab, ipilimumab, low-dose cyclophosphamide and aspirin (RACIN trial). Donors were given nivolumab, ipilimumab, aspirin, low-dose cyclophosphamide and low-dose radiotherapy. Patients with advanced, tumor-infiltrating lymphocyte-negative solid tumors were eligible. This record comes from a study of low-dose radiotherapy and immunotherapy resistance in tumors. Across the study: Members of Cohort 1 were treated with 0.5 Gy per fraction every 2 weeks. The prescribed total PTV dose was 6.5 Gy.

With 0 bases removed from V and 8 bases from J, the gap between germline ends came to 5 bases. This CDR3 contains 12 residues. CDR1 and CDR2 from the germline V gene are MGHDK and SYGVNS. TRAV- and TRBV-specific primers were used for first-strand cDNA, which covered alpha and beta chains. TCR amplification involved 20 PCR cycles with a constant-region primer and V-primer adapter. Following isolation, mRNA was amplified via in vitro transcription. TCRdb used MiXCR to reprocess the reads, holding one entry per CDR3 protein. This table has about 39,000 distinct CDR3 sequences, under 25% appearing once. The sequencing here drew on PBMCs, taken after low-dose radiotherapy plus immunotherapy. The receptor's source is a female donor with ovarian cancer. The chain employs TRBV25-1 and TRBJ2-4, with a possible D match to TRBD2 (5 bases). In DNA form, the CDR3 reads TGTGCCAGCAGTGAATACGGGGACATTCAGTACTTC. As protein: CASSEYGDIQYF.